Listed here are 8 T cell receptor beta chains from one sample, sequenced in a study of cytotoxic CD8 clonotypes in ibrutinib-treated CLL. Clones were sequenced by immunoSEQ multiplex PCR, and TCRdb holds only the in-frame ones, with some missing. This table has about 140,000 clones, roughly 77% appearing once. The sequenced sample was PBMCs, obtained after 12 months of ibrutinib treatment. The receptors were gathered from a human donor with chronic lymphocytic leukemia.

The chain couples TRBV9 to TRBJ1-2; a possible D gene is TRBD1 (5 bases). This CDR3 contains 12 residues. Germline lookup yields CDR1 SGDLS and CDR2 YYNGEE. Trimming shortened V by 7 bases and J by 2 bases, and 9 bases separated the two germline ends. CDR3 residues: CASGAQNYGYTF. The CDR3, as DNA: TGTGCCAGCGGGGCCCAGAACTATGGCTACACCTTC.

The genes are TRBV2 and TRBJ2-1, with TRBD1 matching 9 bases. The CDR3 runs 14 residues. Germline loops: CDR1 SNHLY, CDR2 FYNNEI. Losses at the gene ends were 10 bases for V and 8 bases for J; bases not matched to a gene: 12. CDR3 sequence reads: CATIGGQGIDEQFF. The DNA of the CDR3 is TGTGCCACCATAGGGGGACAGGGTATCGATGAGCAGTTCTTC. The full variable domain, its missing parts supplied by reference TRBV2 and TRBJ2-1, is EPEVTQTPSHQVTQMGQEVILRCVPISNHLYFYWYRQILGQKVEFLVSFYNNEISEKSEIFDDQFSVERPDGSNFTLKIRSTKLEDSAMYFCATIGGQGIDEQFFGPGTRLTVL.

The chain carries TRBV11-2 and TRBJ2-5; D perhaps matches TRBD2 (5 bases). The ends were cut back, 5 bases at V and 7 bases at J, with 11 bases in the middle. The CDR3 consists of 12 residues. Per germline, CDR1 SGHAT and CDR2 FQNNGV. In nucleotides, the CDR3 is TGTGCCAGCAGCCGGGAATTAACGACCCAGTACTTC. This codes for CASSRELTTQYF.

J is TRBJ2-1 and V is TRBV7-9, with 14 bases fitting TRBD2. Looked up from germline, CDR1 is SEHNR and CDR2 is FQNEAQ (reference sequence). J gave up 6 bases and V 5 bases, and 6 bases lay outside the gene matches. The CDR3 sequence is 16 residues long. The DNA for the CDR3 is TGTGCCAGCAGCCCGGGACTAGCGGGAGTTGGCAATGAGCAGTTCTTC. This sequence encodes CASSPGLAGVGNEQFF.

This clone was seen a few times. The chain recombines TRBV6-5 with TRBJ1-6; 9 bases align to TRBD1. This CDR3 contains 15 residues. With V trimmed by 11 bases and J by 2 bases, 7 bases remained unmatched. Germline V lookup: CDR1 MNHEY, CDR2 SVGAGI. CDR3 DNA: TGTGCCCTCCCCGGGACAGGGACCTATAATTCACCCCTCCACTTT. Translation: CALPGTGTYNSPLHF.

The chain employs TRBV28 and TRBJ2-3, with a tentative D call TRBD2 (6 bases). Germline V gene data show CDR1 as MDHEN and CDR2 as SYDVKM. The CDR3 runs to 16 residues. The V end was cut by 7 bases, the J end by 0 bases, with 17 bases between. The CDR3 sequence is CASTPVGGSSTDTQYF. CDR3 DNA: TGTGCCAGCACCCCCGTGGGGGGATCTAGCACAGATACGCAGTATTTT.

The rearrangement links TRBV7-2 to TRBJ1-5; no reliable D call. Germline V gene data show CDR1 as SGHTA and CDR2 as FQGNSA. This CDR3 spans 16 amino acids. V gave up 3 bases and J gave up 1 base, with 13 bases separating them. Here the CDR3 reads CASSFWARGSNQPQHF. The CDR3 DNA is TGTGCCAGCAGCTTCTGGGCCCGAGGCAGCAATCAGCCCCAGCATTTT.

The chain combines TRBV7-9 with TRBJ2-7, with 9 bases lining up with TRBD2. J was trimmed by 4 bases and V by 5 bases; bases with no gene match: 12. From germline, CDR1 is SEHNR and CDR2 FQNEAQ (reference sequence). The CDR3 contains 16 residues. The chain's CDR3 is CASSPPTGTSFYEQYF. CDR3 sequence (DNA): TGTGCCAGCAGCCCTCCAACCGGGACTAGCTTTTACGAGCAGTACTTC.